A selection of T cell receptor beta chains follows, all from one sample in a study of cytomegalovirus exposure and HLA in healthy donors. Clones were sequenced by immunoSEQ multiplex PCR, and TCRdb holds only the in-frame ones, with some missing. The profile shows roughly 150,000 clones, 70% to 80% of them singletons. Specimen: PBMCs. The receptors were gathered from a middle-aged woman in good health and CMV-seronegative. CDR3s leave out the opening cysteine and the closing phenylalanine or tryptophan. Each record gives: clone size, J gene, V gene, CDR3 protein. Clone size is given for some rows only: seen once, a few or many times, or a class if the clone is expanded.

abundance: .; j_gene: TRBJ2-7; v_gene: TRBV7-7; CDR3aa: ASSPLAGAGEQY
abundance: few; j_gene: TRBJ2-7; v_gene: TRBV5-6; CDR3aa: ASSVLSGRTETYEQY
abundance: .; j_gene: TRBJ1-1; v_gene: TRBV18; CDR3aa: ASSTSEGLNTEAF
abundance: .; j_gene: TRBJ1-2; v_gene: TRBV28; CDR3aa: ASMAGGILNYGYT
abundance: .; j_gene: TRBJ2-7; v_gene: TRBV7-3; CDR3aa: ASSVAGTNEQY
abundance: few; j_gene: TRBJ2-5; v_gene: TRBV6-5; CDR3aa: ASRTTDNQETQY
abundance: .; j_gene: TRBJ2-7; v_gene: TRBV4-2; CDR3aa: ASSPQGQGSDEQY
abundance: .; j_gene: TRBJ2-5; v_gene: TRBV27; CDR3aa: ASSLRVGETQY
abundance: .; j_gene: TRBJ1-1; v_gene: TRBV29-1; CDR3aa: SVVQGNTEAF
abundance: once; j_gene: TRBJ1-5; v_gene: TRBV5-1; CDR3aa: ASSLEGARNQPQH
abundance: .; j_gene: TRBJ1-2; v_gene: TRBV27; CDR3aa: ASSLWGANYGYT
abundance: .; j_gene: TRBJ2-5; v_gene: TRBV7-9; CDR3aa: ASSPGTVTHQETQY
abundance: .; j_gene: TRBJ2-7; v_gene: TRBV27; CDR3aa: ASRSFTSNYEQY
abundance: .; j_gene: TRBJ2-7; v_gene: TRBV28; CDR3aa: ASSKTHLASYEQY
abundance: .; j_gene: TRBJ2-1; v_gene: TRBV27; CDR3aa: ASSNPGTSASVFYNEQF
abundance: few; j_gene: TRBJ2-1; v_gene: TRBV5-1; CDR3aa: ASSPLAGEAYNEQF
abundance: .; j_gene: TRBJ2-3; v_gene: TRBV6-1; CDR3aa: ASRFNDRRTDTQY
abundance: .; j_gene: TRBJ2-2; v_gene: TRBV6-1; CDR3aa: ASSDYRYRTGDTGELF
abundance: .; j_gene: TRBJ2-7; v_gene: TRBV28; CDR3aa: ASSPRGLPRTQY
abundance: .; j_gene: TRBJ1-1; v_gene: TRBV2; CDR3aa: ASTPTGLNTEAF
abundance: .; j_gene: TRBJ2-1; v_gene: TRBV7-9; CDR3aa: ASSPIFGPGTSGMDEQF
abundance: .; j_gene: TRBJ1-1; v_gene: TRBV27; CDR3aa: ASSFDRANTEAF
abundance: .; j_gene: TRBJ1-4; v_gene: TRBV2; CDR3aa: ASSELQGGGNEKLF
abundance: .; j_gene: TRBJ2-4; v_gene: TRBV11-2; CDR3aa: ASSFGQTAKNIQY
abundance: few; j_gene: TRBJ2-7; v_gene: TRBV30; CDR3aa: AFTEGLAGYEQY
abundance: .; j_gene: TRBJ1-5; v_gene: TRBV19; CDR3aa: ASSKNRGPFDRQPQH
abundance: .; j_gene: TRBJ2-3; v_gene: TRBV19; CDR3aa: ASSPSTGKFTDTQY
abundance: .; j_gene: TRBJ1-1; v_gene: TRBV5-1; CDR3aa: ASTPTAGNTEAF
abundance: .; j_gene: TRBJ1-4; v_gene: TRBV18; CDR3aa: ASSTGTGTNNEKLF
abundance: .; j_gene: TRBJ2-5; v_gene: TRBV2; CDR3aa: ASSRGLAGVETQY
abundance: .; j_gene: TRBJ1-1; v_gene: TRBV28; CDR3aa: ASSSPPRDNEAF
abundance: .; j_gene: TRBJ2-7; v_gene: TRBV5-1; CDR3aa: ASSSTLSYEQY
abundance: once; j_gene: TRBJ2-3; v_gene: TRBV30; CDR3aa: AWSANTDTQY
abundance: .; j_gene: TRBJ1-1; v_gene: TRBV6-5; CDR3aa: ASSYYRVNTEAF
abundance: .; j_gene: TRBJ2-7; v_gene: TRBV2; CDR3aa: ASSVQGYEQY